This TCR beta chain came from a study of T cells of healthy individuals. A single record per CDR3 protein comes from TCRdb applying MiXCR to the 5' RACE reads. The sample carries 60,000 to 70,000 distinct CDR3 sequences, 15% to 20% recorded once. Trimming removed 4 bases from V and 7 bases from J; junction bases left unmatched: 6. The CDR3 runs 12 residues. Germline lookup yields CDR1 SQVTM and CDR2 ANQGSEA. At least ten counts were recorded for this clonotype. The receptor comes from a human donor in good health. This chain uses TRBV29-1 with TRBJ1-1, with 7 bases lining up with TRBD1. The CDR3 loop reads CSVVRDSNEAFF. The CDR3 DNA is TGCAGCGTTGTCCGGGACAGTAATGAAGCTTTCTTT.